This TCR beta chain appears in the sequencing data of a study of OX40 agonist ivuxolimab in advanced cancers. This table comes from immunoSEQ multiplex PCR, and its TCRdb copy is limited to in-frame clones, with some not included. Here the sample spans about 24,000 clones, roughly 89% being singletons. Overall study findings and caveats: Clonal expansion from baseline to week 6 occurred in both CD4+ and CD8+ T cells. Part of the nonresponder group also had normalized T-cell clonal expansion that was low. CD8+ T cells showed, on average, more clonal expansion than CD4+ cells. Specificity for antigen went undetermined in the expanded peripheral T cells.

This CDR3 has 15 residues. Unmatched junction bases numbered 12, after V lost 3 bases and J lost 15 bases. CDR1 and CDR2 from the germline V gene are SGDLS and YYNGEE. In regard to this clone: What it binds is unknown.

The starting material was CD4+ or CD8+ T cells sorted from blood, obtained in a trial of the OX40 agonist ivuxolimab. The origin of this receptor is an adult with an advanced solid tumor such as melanoma, head and neck, liver or kidney cancer. This chain connects TRBV9 to TRBJ1-6, with TRBD1 matching 10 bases. CDR3 sequence reads: CASSAGTGALRVLHF. The DNA of the CDR3 is TGTGCCAGCAGCGCCGGGACAGGGGCTCTCCGGGTCCTCCACTTT.